A single sample is the source of the 21 T cell receptor beta chains below, sequenced in a study of blood T cells in healthy people across ages. Using a J-beta primer mix together with a sample-barcoded 5' primer, a second PCR was run for roughly 7 to 12 cycles. TCRdb fed the 5' RACE reads into MiXCR, producing one record per CDR3 protein. The data hold 600,000 or so distinct CDR3 sequences, with under 25% observed a single time. The specimen sequenced was blood. The receptors shown here come from a man in his 70s in good health.

This clonotype has a handful of counts. The V gene is TRBV7-9, the J gene TRBJ2-5; D is uncertain. With 0 bases removed from V and 2 bases from J, the gap between germline ends came to 10 bases. This CDR3 has 15 amino acids. Germline V CDR1 and CDR2: SEHNR, FQNEAQ (reference sequence). The CDR3 DNA is TGTGCCAGCAGCTTAGCGCTGGCAGAGCAAGAGACCCAGTACTTC. Translated: CASSLALAEQETQYF. The variable domain in full, completed from reference TRBV7-9 and TRBJ2-5, reads DTGVSQNPRHKITKRGQNVTFRCDPISEHNRLYWYRQTLGQGPEFLTYFQNEAQLEKSRLLSDRFSAERPKGSFSTLEIQRTEQGDSAMYLCASSLALAEQETQYFGPGTRLLVL.

V usage is TRBV18 and J usage is TRBJ1-5, with D unclear. V was shortened by 3 bases and J by 0 bases, with 6 bases between the two germline ends. CDR1 KGHSH and CDR2 LQKENI come from the germline V gene. CDR3 length equals 14 residues. The CDR3 DNA sequence: TGTGCCAGCTCACCCGGGGATAGCAATCAGCCCCAGCATTTT. Its translation is CASSPGDSNQPQHF. Together with reference TRBV18 and TRBJ1-5, the CDR3 gives the full variable domain: NAGVMQNPRHLVRRRGQEARLRCSPMKGHSHVYWYRQLPEEGLKFMVYLQKENIIDESGMPKERFSAEFPKEGPSILRIQQVVRGDSAAYFCASSPGDSNQPQHFGDGTRLSIL.

This clonotype was seen a few times. A junction end diverges from the germline sequence, so it may reflect a read error. The chain has TRBV27 and TRBJ2-7; D ambiguous. The germline CDR1 and CDR2 sequences are MNHEY and SMNVEV (reference sequence). The CDR3 is 15 residues long. The CDR3 loop is CASSSRTLWPYEQYF. The CDR3 DNA is TGTGCCAGCAGTTCCCGGACCCTTTGGCCCTATGAGCAGTACTTC.

This chain links TRBV2 with TRBJ2-2; D possibly corresponds to TRBD2 (6 bases). This CDR3 has 20 residues. Per the germline V gene, CDR1 is SNHLY and CDR2 is FYNNEI. V shed 7 bases and J shed 0 bases, with 27 bases lying between them. The CDR3 here is CASIRTLRASARSNTGELFF. As DNA, the CDR3 is TGTGCCAGCATCAGAACCCTCCGAGCTAGCGCGCGTTCGAACACCGGGGAGCTGTTTTTT.

The chain carries TRBV5-1 and TRBJ2-1; the D gene could be TRBD1 or TRBD2 (5 bases each). The CDR3 consists of 17 residues. V was trimmed by 0 bases and J by 0 bases, leaving 13 bases between them. The V gene's germline CDR1 is SGHRS and CDR2 YFSETQ. The CDR3 DNA reads as TGCGCCAGCAGCTTGGTTCAGGGAGACGTCTCCTACAATGAGCAGTTCTTC. Protein product: CASSLVQGDVSYNEQFF.

This clonotype was observed a handful of times. The J gene is TRBJ2-4, the V gene TRBV2; D gene ambiguous. Deletions cut 1 base from V and 2 bases from J, with 6 bases between. Germline assignment: CDR1 SNHLY and CDR2 FYNNEI. This CDR3 is 14 amino acids long. Here the CDR3 reads CASSEGASKNIQYF. The DNA for the CDR3 is TGTGCCAGCAGTGAAGGTGCATCCAAAAACATTCAGTACTTC.

The genes are TRBV20-1 and TRBJ2-7; TRBD1 agrees at 7 bases. Germline loops: CDR1 DFQATT, CDR2 SNEGSKA (reference sequence). This CDR3 region has 13 residues. The junction had 8 bases not matched to a gene; V was cut back by 5 bases and J by 4 bases. CDR3 amino acids: CSAGRQGPYEQYF. Here the CDR3 DNA reads TGCAGTGCTGGACGACAGGGTCCGTACGAGCAGTACTTC.

This clonotype has a handful of counts. The chain combines TRBV4-1 with TRBJ2-5, with D possibly called TRBD1 or TRBD2 (5 bases each). Germline V gene sequence: CDR1 MGHRA, CDR2 YSYEKL. V shed 1 base and J shed 2 bases, with 11 bases lying between them. The CDR3 is 15 residues long. The CDR3 nucleotides are TGCGCCAGCAGCCAAGGGGGACCTTGGCAAGAGACCCAGTACTTC. It codes for CASSQGGPWQETQYF.

This clonotype was seen only a few times. The rearrangement uses TRBV20-1 and TRBJ1-5; D gene unclear. The germline CDR1 and CDR2 sequences are DFQATT and SNEGSKA (reference sequence). With 3 bases removed from V and 3 bases from J, the gap between germline ends came to 15 bases. This CDR3 comprises 15 residues. The CDR3 DNA is TGCAGTGCTAGTTTTTTTCGGGCGATCAATCAGCCCCAGCATTTT. Translation: CSASFFRAINQPQHF.

This clonotype was detected only a few times. V is TRBV5-1 and J is TRBJ2-5; 9 nucleotides align to TRBD2. The CDR3 loop spans 17 amino acids. Germline CDR1 and CDR2: SGHRS and YFSETQ. V gave up 0 bases and J gave up 5 bases; unmatched junction bases: 11. CDR3 sequence: CASSLDLAGRLAETQYF. CDR3 nucleotides: TGCGCCAGCAGCTTGGATCTAGCGGGAAGGTTGGCGGAGACCCAGTACTTC. The full variable domain, completed using reference TRBV5-1 and TRBJ2-5, is KAGVTQTPRYLIKTRGQQVTLSCSPISGHRSVSWYQQTPGQGLQFLFEYFSETQRNKGNFPGRFSGRQFSNSRSEMNVSTLELGDSALYLCASSLDLAGRLAETQYFGPGTRLLVL.

This clonotype came up a few times. This chain joins TRBV14 and TRBJ2-7; 7 nucleotides line up with TRBD2. CDR1 SGHDN and CDR2 FVKESK come from the germline V gene. The CDR3 covers 12 residues. V was clipped by 3 bases and J by 6 bases; unmatched bases: 2. Here the CDR3 DNA reads TGTGCCAGCAGCCAGACTAGCTCCGAGCAGTACTTC. Its translation: CASSQTSSEQYF. Using reference TRBV14 and TRBJ2-7 for the parts outside the CDR3, the full variable domain is EAGVTQFPSHSVIEKGQTVTLRCDPISGHDNLYWYRRVMGKEIKFLLHFVKESKQDESGMPNNRFLAERTGGTYSTLKVQPAELEDSGVYFCASSQTSSEQYFGPGTRLTVT.

The V and J genes are TRBV12-3 or TRBV12-4 and TRBJ2-3; TRBD2 aligns across 11 bases. Trimming cost V 3 bases and J 3 bases; bases outside gene matches: 5. This CDR3 is 16 amino acids long. The CDR3 sequence is CASSFQLAGGTDTQYF. DNA for the CDR3: TGTGCCAGCAGTTTCCAGTTAGCGGGAGGGACAGATACGCAGTATTTT.

The rearrangement uses TRBV6-5 and TRBJ2-7; 7 positions match TRBD1. J was trimmed by 7 bases and V by 5 bases; bases with no gene match: 11. The CDR3 runs 14 residues. Germline V gene lookup returns CDR1 MNHEY and CDR2 SVGAGI. In nucleotides, the CDR3 is TGTGCCAGCAGTACCCGGGACAGTCGGAAGGAGCAGTACTTC. This translates into CASSTRDSRKEQYF.

About this clonotype itself: Here the CDR3 omits its conserved ending phenylalanine or tryptophan, so a read error is the likely source. This chain links TRBV9 with TRBJ1-1, with unresolved D. The CDR3 covers 14 residues. The germline CDR1 and CDR2 sequences are SGDLS and YYNGEE. V was clipped by 0 bases and J by 1 base, with 7 bases between them. Written as DNA, the CDR3 is TGTGCCAGCAGCGTAGAGCACGGGAACACTGAAGCTTTCCTT. Its protein is CASSVEHGNTEAFL.

The V gene is TRBV28, the J gene TRBJ1-1; D is perhaps TRBD1 (5 bases). V lost 6 bases and J lost 0, with 14 bases in between. Germline CDR1 MDHEN, CDR2 SYDVKM. The CDR3 loop spans 15 amino acids. The CDR3 sequence: CASSPYGGLNTEAFF. The CDR3 bases are TGTGCCAGCAGCCCTTATGGGGGTTTGAACACTGAAGCTTTCTTT.

This clonotype was observed at least ten times. The CDR3 nucleotides read TGCGCCAGCAGCCTACAGGGGAGAACCTACGAGCAGTACTTC. This translates into CASSLQGRTYEQYF. V usage is TRBV5-1 and J usage is TRBJ2-7, with 7 nucleotides matching TRBD1. Trimming removed 4 bases from V and 2 bases from J; junction bases left unmatched: 6. The CDR3 is 14 residues long. Germline-derived CDR1 and CDR2 are SGHRS and YFSETQ.

A remark on this clonotype: Germline is not matched at one junction end, which may reflect a read error. This chain connects TRBV5-6 to TRBJ1-2; no reliable D call. The germline V gene has CDR1 SGHDT and CDR2 YYEEEE. This CDR3 is 12 amino acids long. CDR3 nucleotides: TGTGCCAGCAGCTCCCGAGGAGCGGGTTTGATCTTC. Amino acids: CASSSRGAGLIF. Based on the CDR3 plus reference TRBV5-6 and TRBJ1-2, the full variable domain is DAGVTQSPTHLIKTRGQQVTLRCSPKSGHDTVSWYQQALGQGPQFIFQYYEEEERQRGNFPDRFSGHQFPNYSSELNVNALLLGDSALYLCASSSRGAGLIFGSGTRLTVV.

This clonotype was detected only a few times. The chain uses TRBV12-3 or TRBV12-4 and TRBJ2-5; tentative D call: TRBD2 (7 bases). The CDR3 totals 15 residues. The ends were cut back, 2 bases at V and 7 bases at J, with 17 bases in the middle. The CDR3 nucleotides are TGTGCCAGCAGTTTAAGGGGGGGCAGGTTGGGGACCCAGTACTTC. It encodes CASSLRGGRLGTQYF.

The table lists this clonotype with a few counts. An end of the junction differs from the germline gene, which may be a read error. J is TRBJ2-3 and V is TRBV5-1; 9 nucleotides align to TRBD1. This CDR3 spans 18 amino acids. Germline V gene sequence: CDR1 SGHRS, CDR2 YFSETQ. In DNA form, the CDR3 reads TGCGCCAGCAGCTTAGGTACAGGGGGCGTCCCTAGCACATATACGCAGTATTTT. Translation gives CASSLGTGGVPSTYTQYF.

This clonotype was counted ten times or more. The chain joins TRBV28 to TRBJ2-4; D may match TRBD1 or TRBD2 (5 bases each). The germline V and J ends were trimmed by 2 bases and 4 bases, with 9 bases remaining between them. Germline values: CDR1 MDHEN, CDR2 SYDVKM. The CDR3 extends over 14 amino acids. The CDR3 is CASSLGGVKNIQYF. The CDR3 DNA reads TGTGCCAGCAGTTTAGGGGGTGTGAAAAACATTCAGTACTTC.

This clonotype was seen only a few times. The rearrangement links TRBV3-1 to TRBJ2-4, with TRBD1 matching over 7 bases. This CDR3 spans 11 amino acids. Germline CDR1 LGHDT, CDR2 YNNKEL (reference sequence). Unmatched junction bases numbered 0, after V lost 1 base and J lost 12 bases. CDR3 nucleotides: TGTGCCAGCAGCCAAGGACAGGGTCAGTACTTC. It translates to CASSQGQGQYF.